This TCR beta chain was identified in a study of control samples from healthy donors and cancer patients. This CDR3 contains 14 residues. From germline, CDR1 is MDHEN and CDR2 SYDVKM. Trimming shortened V by 9 bases and J by 3 bases, and 15 bases separated the two germline ends. Only in-frame clones appear in the TCRdb table, and some are missing; sequencing was by immunoSEQ multiplex PCR. The repertoire holds tens of thousands of clones, with about 87% as singletons. The genes are TRBV28 and TRBJ1-5; weak D call: TRBD1 (5 bases). The receptor was derived from a woman aged 70-85 years in good health. Material: blood. The CDR3 sequence: CASCPPGYNQPQHF. The CDR3 DNA follows: TGTGCCAGTTGCCCCCCAGGGTACAATCAGCCCCAGCATTTT.